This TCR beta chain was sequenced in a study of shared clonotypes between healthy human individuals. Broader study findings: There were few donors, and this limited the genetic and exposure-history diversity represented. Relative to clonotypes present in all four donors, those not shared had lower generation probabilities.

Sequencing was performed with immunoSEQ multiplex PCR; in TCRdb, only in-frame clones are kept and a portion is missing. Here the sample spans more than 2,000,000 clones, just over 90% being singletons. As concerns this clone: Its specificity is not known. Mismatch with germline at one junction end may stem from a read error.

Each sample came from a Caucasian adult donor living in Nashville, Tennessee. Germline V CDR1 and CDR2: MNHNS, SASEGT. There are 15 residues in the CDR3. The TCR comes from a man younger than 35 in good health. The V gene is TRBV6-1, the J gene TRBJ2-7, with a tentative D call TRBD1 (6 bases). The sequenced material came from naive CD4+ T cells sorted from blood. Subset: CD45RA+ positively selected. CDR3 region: CASTPDSAPFYKQYF. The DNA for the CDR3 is TGTGCCAGCACCCCGGACAGTGCGCCGTTCTACAAGCAGTACTTC.